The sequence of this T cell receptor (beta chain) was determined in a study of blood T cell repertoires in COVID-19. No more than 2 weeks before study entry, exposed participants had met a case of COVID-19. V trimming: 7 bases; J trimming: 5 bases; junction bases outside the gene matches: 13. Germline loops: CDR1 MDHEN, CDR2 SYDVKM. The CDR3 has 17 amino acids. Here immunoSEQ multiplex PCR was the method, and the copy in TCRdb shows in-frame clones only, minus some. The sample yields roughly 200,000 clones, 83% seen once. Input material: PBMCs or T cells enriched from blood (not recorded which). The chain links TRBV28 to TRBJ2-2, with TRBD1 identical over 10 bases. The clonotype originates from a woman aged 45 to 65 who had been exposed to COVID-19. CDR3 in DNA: TGTGCCAGCACCCCCGCGCCGGGACAGGGGAAAACCGGGGAGCTGTTTTTT. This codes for CASTPAPGQGKTGELFF. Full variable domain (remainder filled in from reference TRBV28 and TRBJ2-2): DVKVTQSSRYLVKRTGEKVFLECVQDMDHENMFWYRQDPGLGLRLIYFSYDVKMKEKGDIPEGYSVSREKKERFSLILESASTNQTSMYLCASTPAPGQGKTGELFFGEGSRLTVL.